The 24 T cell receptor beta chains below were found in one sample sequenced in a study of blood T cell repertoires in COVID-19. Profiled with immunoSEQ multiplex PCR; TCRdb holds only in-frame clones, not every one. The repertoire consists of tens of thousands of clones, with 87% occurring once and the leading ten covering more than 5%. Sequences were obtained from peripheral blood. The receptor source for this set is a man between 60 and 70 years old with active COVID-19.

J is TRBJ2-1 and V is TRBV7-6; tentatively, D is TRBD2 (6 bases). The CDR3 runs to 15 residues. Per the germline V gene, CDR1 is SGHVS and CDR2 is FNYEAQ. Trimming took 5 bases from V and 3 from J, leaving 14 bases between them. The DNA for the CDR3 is TGTGCCAGCAGCCCGGGACTGATTAGCTACAATGAGCAGTTCTTC. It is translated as CASSPGLISYNEQFF. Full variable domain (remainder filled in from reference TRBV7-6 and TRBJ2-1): GAGVSQSPRYKVTKRGQDVALRCDPISGHVSLYWYRQALGQGPEFLTYFNYEAQQDKSGLPNDRFSAERPEGSISTLTIQRTEQRDSAMYRCASSPGLISYNEQFFGPGTRLTVL.

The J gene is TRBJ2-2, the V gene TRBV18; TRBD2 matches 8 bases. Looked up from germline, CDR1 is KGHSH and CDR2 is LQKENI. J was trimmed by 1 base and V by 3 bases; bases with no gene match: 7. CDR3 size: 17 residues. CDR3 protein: CASSPTLTSGNTGELFF. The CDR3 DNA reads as TGTGCCAGCTCACCTACCCTAACTAGCGGGAACACCGGGGAGCTGTTTTTT. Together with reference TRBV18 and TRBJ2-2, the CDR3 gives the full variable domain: NAGVMQNPRHLVRRRGQEARLRCSPMKGHSHVYWYRQLPEEGLKFMVYLQKENIIDESGMPKERFSAEFPKEGPSILRIQQVVRGDSAAYFCASSPTLTSGNTGELFFGEGSRLTVL.

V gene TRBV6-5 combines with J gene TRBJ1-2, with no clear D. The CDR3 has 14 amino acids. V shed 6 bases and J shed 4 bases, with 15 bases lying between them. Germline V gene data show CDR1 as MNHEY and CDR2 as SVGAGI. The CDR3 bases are TGTGCCAGCAGCGCCGATTTACAAAGCTATGGCTACACCTTC. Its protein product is CASSADLQSYGYTF.

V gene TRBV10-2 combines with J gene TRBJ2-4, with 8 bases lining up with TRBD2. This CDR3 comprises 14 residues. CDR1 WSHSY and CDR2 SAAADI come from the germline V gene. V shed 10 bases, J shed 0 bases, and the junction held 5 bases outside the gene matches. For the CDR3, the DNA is TGCGCCAACCCGGGGGGGCTAGCCAAAAACATTCAGTACTTC. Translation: CANPGGLAKNIQYF.

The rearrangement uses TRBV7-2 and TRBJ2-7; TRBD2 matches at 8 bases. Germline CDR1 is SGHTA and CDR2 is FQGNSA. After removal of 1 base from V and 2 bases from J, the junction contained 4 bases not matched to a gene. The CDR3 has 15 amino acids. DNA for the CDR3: TGTGCCAGCAGCTTAGGCGGGGGGCTAGCCTACGAGCAGTACTTC. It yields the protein CASSLGGGLAYEQYF.

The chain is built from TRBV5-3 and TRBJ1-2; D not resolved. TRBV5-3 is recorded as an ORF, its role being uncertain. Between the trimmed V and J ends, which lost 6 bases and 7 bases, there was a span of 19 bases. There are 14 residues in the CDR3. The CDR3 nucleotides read TGTGCCAGAAACCGTGGGTCCGGTTCAGGTGGCTACACCTTC. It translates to CARNRGSGSGGYTF.

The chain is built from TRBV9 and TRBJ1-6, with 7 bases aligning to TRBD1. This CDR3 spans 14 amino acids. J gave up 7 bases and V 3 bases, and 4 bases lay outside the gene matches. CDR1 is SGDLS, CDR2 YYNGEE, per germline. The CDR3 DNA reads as TGTGCCAGCAGCGCCGGACAGGCCAATTCACCCCTCCACTTT. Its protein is CASSAGQANSPLHF.

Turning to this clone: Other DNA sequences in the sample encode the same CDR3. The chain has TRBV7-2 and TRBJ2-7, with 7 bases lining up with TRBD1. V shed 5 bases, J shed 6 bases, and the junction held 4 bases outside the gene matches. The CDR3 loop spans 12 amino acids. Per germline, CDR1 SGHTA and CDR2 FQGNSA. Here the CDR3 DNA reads TGTGCCAGCAGCCTTACAGGGGTCGAGCAGTACTTC. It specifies CASSLTGVEQYF.

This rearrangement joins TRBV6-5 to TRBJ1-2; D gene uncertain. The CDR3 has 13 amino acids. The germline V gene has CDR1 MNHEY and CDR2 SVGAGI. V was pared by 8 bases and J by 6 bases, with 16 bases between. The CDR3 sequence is CASRLGPKDGYTF. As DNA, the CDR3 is TGTGCCAGCCGACTAGGGCCAAAGGATGGCTACACCTTC.

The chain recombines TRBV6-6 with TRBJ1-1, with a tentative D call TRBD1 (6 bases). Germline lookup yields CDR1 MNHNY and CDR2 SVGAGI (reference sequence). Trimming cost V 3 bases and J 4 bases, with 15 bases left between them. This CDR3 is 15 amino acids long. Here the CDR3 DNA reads TGTGCCAGCAGTTATACACTCCAGGGGATCACTGAAGCTTTCTTT. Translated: CASSYTLQGITEAFF.

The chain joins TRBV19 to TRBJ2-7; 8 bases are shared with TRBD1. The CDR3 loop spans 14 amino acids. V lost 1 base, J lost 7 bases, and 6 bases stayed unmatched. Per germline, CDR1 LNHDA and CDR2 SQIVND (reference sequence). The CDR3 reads CASSIGQGAVEQYF. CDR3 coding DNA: TGTGCCAGTAGTATAGGTCAGGGGGCGGTTGAGCAGTACTTC.

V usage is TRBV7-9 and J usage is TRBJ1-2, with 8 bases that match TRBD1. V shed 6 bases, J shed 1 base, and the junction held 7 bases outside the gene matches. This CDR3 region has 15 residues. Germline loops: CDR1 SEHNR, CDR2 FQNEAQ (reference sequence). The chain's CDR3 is CASRLTGAGNYGYTF. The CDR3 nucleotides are TGTGCCAGCAGATTGACAGGGGCGGGTAACTATGGCTACACCTTC. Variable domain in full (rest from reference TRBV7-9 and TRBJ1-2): DTGVSQNPRHKITKRGQNVTFRCDPISEHNRLYWYRQTLGQGPEFLTYFQNEAQLEKSRLLSDRFSAERPKGSFSTLEIQRTEQGDSAMYLCASRLTGAGNYGYTFGSGTRLTVV.

CDR3 amino acids: CASSQTRRGLEQYF. Written as DNA, the CDR3 is TGTGCCAGCAGCCAGACTCGGCGGGGTCTCGAGCAGTACTTC. This chain joins TRBV3-1 (or the pseudogene TRBV3-2) and TRBJ2-7; possibly TRBD2 for D (6 bases). V was cut by 3 bases and J by 6 bases, with 15 bases left in between. The CDR3 is 14 residues long. Per the germline V gene, CDR1 is LGHDT and CDR2 is YNNKEL (reference sequence).

The CDR3: CASSEAPESTDTQYF. The DNA for the CDR3 is TGTGCCAGCAGTGAAGCTCCGGAGAGCACAGATACGCAGTATTTT. This chain uses TRBV6-1 with TRBJ2-3; D ambiguous. The CDR3 extends over 15 amino acids. Germline CDR1 MNHNS, CDR2 SASEGT. V was cut by 0 bases and J by 0 bases, with 7 bases left in between.

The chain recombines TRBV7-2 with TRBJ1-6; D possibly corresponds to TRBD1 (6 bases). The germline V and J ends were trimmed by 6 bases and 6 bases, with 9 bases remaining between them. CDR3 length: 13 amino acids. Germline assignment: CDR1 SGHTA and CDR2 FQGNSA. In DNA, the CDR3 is TGTGCCAGCAGGCCGGACAGTAATTCACCCCTCCACTTT. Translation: CASRPDSNSPLHF.

CDR3: CASKGAGETQYF. The CDR3 nucleotides read TGTGCCAGCAAGGGGGCCGGGGAGACCCAGTACTTC. V gene TRBV2 combines with J gene TRBJ2-5; 7 bases map to TRBD1. Germline loops: CDR1 SNHLY, CDR2 FYNNEI. Trimming removed 7 bases from V and 5 bases from J; junction bases left unmatched: 4. This CDR3 is built from 12 residues. The entire variable domain, with the rest obtained from reference TRBV2 and TRBJ2-5, is as follows: EPEVTQTPSHQVTQMGQEVILRCVPISNHLYFYWYRQILGQKVEFLVSFYNNEISEKSEIFDDQFSVERPDGSNFTLKIRSTKLEDSAMYFCASKGAGETQYFGPGTRLLVL.

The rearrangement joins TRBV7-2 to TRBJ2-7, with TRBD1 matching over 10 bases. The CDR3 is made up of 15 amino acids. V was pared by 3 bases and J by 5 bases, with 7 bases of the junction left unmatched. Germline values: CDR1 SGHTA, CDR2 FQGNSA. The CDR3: CASSFRDRGFNEQYF. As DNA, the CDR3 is TGTGCCAGCAGCTTCCGGGACAGGGGTTTCAACGAGCAGTACTTC.

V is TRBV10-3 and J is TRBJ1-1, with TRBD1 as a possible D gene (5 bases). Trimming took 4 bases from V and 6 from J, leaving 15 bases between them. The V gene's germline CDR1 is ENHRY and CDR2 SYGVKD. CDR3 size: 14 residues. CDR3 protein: CAISVAGGTAEAFF. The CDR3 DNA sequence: TGTGCCATCAGTGTGGCGGGGGGGACGGCTGAAGCTTTCTTT.

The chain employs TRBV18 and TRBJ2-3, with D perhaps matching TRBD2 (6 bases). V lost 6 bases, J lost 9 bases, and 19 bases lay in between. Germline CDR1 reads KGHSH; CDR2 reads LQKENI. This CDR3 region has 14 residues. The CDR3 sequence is CASSSQTGGATQYF. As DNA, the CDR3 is TGTGCCAGCTCCTCCCAGACCGGGGGAGCCACGCAGTATTTT.

The chain's CDR3 is CASSLTGGDTEAFF. In nucleotides, the CDR3 is TGCGCCAGCAGCTTGACAGGGGGAGACACTGAAGCTTTCTTT. This chain uses TRBV5-1 with TRBJ1-1; 8 bases agree with TRBD1. CDR1 is SGHRS, CDR2 YFSETQ, per germline. Germline trimming cut 1 base from V and 3 bases from J; bases unmatched to any gene: 2. The CDR3 consists of 14 residues.

CDR3 nucleotide sequence: TGTGCCAGCTCACCGGTTCTGGAGAAAGAGACCCAGTACTTC. This sequence encodes CASSPVLEKETQYF. The chain employs TRBV18 and TRBJ2-5; D is unclear. This CDR3 region has 14 residues. Trimming cost V 3 bases and J 3 bases, with 11 bases left between them. Per the germline V gene, CDR1 is KGHSH and CDR2 is LQKENI.

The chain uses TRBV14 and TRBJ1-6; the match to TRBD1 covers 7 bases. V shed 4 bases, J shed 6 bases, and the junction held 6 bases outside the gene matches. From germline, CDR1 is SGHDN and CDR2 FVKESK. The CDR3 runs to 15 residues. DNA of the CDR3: TGTGCCAGCAGCCCCAGGGGGATCGTTAATTCACCCCTCCACTTT. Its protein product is CASSPRGIVNSPLHF.

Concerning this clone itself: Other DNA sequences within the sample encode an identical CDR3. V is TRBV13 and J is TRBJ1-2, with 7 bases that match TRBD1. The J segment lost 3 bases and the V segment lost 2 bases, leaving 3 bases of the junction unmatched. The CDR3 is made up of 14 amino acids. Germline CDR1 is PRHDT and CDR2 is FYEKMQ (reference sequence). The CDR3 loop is CASSLSGGYYGYTF. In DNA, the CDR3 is TGTGCCAGCAGCTTATCAGGGGGGTACTATGGCTACACCTTC.

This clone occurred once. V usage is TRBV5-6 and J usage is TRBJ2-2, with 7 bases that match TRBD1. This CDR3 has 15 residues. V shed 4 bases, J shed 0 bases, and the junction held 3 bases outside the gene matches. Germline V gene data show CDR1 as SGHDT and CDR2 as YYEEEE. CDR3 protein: CASSLGQTNTGELFF. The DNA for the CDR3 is TGTGCCAGCAGCCTGGGACAGACGAACACCGGGGAGCTGTTTTTT.